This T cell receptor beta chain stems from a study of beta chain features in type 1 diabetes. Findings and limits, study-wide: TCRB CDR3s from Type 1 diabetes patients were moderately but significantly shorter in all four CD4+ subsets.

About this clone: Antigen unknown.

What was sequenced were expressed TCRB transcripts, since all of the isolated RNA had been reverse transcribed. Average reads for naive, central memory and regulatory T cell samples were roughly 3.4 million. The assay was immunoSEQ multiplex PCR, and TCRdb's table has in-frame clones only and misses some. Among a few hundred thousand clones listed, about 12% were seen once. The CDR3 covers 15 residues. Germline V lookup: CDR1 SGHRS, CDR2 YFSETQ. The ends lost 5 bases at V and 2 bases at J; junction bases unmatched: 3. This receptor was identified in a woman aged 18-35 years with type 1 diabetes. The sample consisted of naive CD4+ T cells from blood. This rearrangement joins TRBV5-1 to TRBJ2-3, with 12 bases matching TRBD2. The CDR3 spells CASRRLAGDTDTQYF. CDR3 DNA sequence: TGCGCCAGCAGACGACTAGCGGGGGACACAGATACGCAGTATTTT.